This is a list of T cell receptor beta chains from one sample in a study of T-cell memory formation after mild COVID-19. Via MiXCR, TCRdb re-called the 5' RACE reads, giving one row per CDR3 protein. Seen here are about 350,000 distinct CDR3 sequences, approximately 15% observed once, and the top ten hold 20% to 25%. Sequenced sample: PBMCs or a T cell subset sorted from them (not recorded which). All receptors derive from a man aged 18 to 35 who had mild COVID-19 (a few samples of this study predate the infection). Cell type and time point are not known. Both conserved end residues are part of each CDR3. A D gene is named only where the DNA matches it firmly. Expanded clones are given a class, and other clones once, few, many or no size at all.

d_gene	v_gene	abundance	j_gene	CDR3nt	CDR3aa
TRBD1	TRBV6-1	.	TRBJ1-3	TGTGCCAGCTGGCAGGGGGCGACTGGAAACACCATATATTTT	CASWQGATGNTIYF
.	TRBV19	.	TRBJ2-3	TGTGCCACGGTCAACACAGATACGCAGTATTTT	CATVNTDTQYF
.	TRBV4-3	.	TRBJ2-5	TGCGCCAGCAGCCAAGATTTAAAGGGGGAGACCCAGTACTTC	CASSQDLKGETQYF
.	TRBV11-2	.	TRBJ2-3	TGTGCCAGCAGCTTAGGGGGGGCTCTTGGGGATACGCAGTATTTT	CASSLGGALGDTQYF
.	TRBV2	few	TRBJ2-5	TGTGCCAGCATGGGTGGGGCCGTAGCGACCCAGTACTTC	CASMGGAVATQYF
TRBD2	TRBV20-1	.	TRBJ2-5	TGCAGTGCCCTAGCGGGGGCGCCGGAGACCCAGTACTTC	CSALAGAPETQYF
.	TRBV6-2/TRBV6-3	.	TRBJ2-5	TGTGCCACCGGGACGCTCGGGGAGACCCAGTACTTC	CATGTLGETQYF
.	TRBV5-1	many	TRBJ2-1	TGCGCCAGCAAGCCCCTTGGTGGGAATGACAATGAGCAGTTCTTC	CASKPLGGNDNEQFF
.	TRBV20-1	few	TRBJ2-5	TGCAGTGCTCTACAGGGACTCCAAGAGACCCAGTACTTC	CSALQGLQETQYF
.	TRBV7-2	many	TRBJ1-1	TGTGCCAGCAGCTTGGTGGGTGGGGGCACTGAAGCTTTCTTT	CASSLVGGGTEAFF
TRBD1	TRBV5-1	few	TRBJ2-4	TGCGCCAGCAGCTTGGGACAGGGGGCAAACATTCAGTACTTC	CASSLGQGANIQYF
TRBD2	TRBV6-5	.	TRBJ2-7	TGTGCCAGCAGTTACGGTCCGAAAACTAGCGGGGACTACGAGCAGTACTTC	CASSYGPKTSGDYEQYF
.	TRBV28	.	TRBJ1-1	TGTGCCAGCACCTCCCCCCCAGAAGCTTTCTTT	CASTSPPEAFF
.	TRBV20-1	few	TRBJ2-1	TGCAGTGCTACCCCCTCAGTGGACAATGAGCAGTTCTTC	CSATPSVDNEQFF
TRBD1	TRBV10-2	few	TRBJ2-1	TGCGCCAGCAGTGTTATCCCGGGACAGTCCGTAAAAGAGCAGTTCTTC	CASSVIPGQSVKEQFF
.	TRBV12-3/TRBV12-4	.	TRBJ1-2	TGTGCCAGCAGTTTGGAGTACTATGGCTACACCTTC	CASSLEYYGYTF
TRBD2	TRBV3-1	.	TRBJ2-1	TGTGCCAGCAGCCCGATAGCGGGGGGGGACAATGAGCAGTTCTTC	CASSPIAGGDNEQFF
TRBD1	TRBV28	.	TRBJ2-2	TGTGCCAGCAGTCGGGACAGCAGCACCGGGGAGCTGTTTTTT	CASSRDSSTGELFF
.	TRBV29-1	many	TRBJ2-3	TGCAGCGCCCAGGGAATGGATACGCAGTATTTT	CSAQGMDTQYF
.	TRBV10-3	.	TRBJ2-2	TGTGCCATCAGTGAGTCGGACGGGGCAACCGGGGAGCTGTTTTTT	CAISESDGATGELFF
.	TRBV12-3/TRBV12-4	.	TRBJ2-7	TGTGCCAGCAGTTTTGCAGAAGGGGCTAGGTACGAGCAGTACTTC	CASSFAEGARYEQYF
TRBD1	TRBV7-9	.	TRBJ2-7	TGTGCCAGCAGCTTAGATTGGCGGGGACAGGGAGAGCAGTACTTC	CASSLDWRGQGEQYF
TRBD2	TRBV20-1	.	TRBJ2-5	TGCAGTGCTAGAGATGAGCTAGCGGAAGGCCGGGCGGAAGAGACCCAGTACTTC	CSARDELAEGRAEETQYF
TRBD1	TRBV5-1	once	TRBJ2-7	TGCGCCAGCAGCTTGGGACAGGGACACTACACCTACGAGCAGTACTTC	CASSLGQGHYTYEQYF
TRBD1	TRBV12-3/TRBV12-4	many	TRBJ1-5	TGTGCCAGCAGTTTGAGTCAGGGGGCCTCTCGGCAGCATTTT	CASSLSQGASRQHF
.	TRBV6-1	few	TRBJ2-5	TGTGCCAGCAGTGAAGCAGGGCAGGGTGAGACCCAGTACTTC	CASSEAGQGETQYF
.	TRBV7-2	.	TRBJ1-5	TGTGCCAGCAGCCCCGGACATGATCAGCCCCAGCATTTT	CASSPGHDQPQHF
.	TRBV25-1	few	TRBJ2-7	TGTGCCAGCAGTGAATATGAGGGTTTCTACGAGCAGTACTTC	CASSEYEGFYEQYF
.	TRBV6-1	.	TRBJ2-7	TGTGCCAGCAGTGAGGGACATCGAGTCTACGAGCAGTACTTC	CASSEGHRVYEQYF
TRBD1	TRBV27	many	TRBJ2-4	TGTGCCAGCAGACCGCATTTCTCAGGGGGCATTCAGTACTTC	CASRPHFSGGIQYF